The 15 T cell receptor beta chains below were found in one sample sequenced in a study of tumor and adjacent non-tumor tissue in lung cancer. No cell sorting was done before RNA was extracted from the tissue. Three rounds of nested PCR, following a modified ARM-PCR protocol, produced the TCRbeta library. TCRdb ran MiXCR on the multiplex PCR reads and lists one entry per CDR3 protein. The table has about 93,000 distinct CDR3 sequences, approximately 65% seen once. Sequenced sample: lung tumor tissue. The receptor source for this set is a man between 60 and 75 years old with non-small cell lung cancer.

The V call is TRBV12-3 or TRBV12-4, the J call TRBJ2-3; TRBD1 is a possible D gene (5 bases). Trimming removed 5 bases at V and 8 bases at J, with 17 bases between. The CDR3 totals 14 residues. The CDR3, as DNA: TGTGCCAGCAGTCCCCCTGGCAGGGCAGCTACGCAGTATTTT. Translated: CASSPPGRAATQYF.

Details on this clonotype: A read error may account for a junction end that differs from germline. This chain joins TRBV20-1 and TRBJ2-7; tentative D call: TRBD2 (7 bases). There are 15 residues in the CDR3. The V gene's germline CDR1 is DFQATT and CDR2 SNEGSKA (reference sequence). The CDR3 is CNARTRGGGSYEQYF. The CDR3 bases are TGCAATGCTAGGACTAGGGGAGGGGGGTCCTACGAGCAGTACTTC.

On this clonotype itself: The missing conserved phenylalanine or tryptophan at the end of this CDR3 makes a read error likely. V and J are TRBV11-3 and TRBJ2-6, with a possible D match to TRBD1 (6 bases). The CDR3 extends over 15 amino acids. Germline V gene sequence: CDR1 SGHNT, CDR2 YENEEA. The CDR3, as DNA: TGCGCCAGCAGCCAACAGGGTCCTGGGGCCAACGTCCTGACTTCC. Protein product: CASSQQGPGANVLTS.

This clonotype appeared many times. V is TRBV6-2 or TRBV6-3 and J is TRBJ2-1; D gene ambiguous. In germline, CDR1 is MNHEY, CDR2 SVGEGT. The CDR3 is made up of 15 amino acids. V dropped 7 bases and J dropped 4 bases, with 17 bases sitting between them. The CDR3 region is CASTRLQKRYNEQFF. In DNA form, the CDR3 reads TGTGCCAGCACCCGGCTTCAAAAGAGATACAATGAGCAGTTCTTC.

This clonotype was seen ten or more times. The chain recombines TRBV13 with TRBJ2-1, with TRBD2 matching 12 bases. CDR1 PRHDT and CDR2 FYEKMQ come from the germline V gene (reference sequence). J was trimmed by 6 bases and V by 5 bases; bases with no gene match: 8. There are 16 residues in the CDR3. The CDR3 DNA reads TGTGCCAGCAGCCCACCGCTAGCGGGAGGGCCCAATGAGCAGTTCTTC. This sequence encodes CASSPPLAGGPNEQFF.

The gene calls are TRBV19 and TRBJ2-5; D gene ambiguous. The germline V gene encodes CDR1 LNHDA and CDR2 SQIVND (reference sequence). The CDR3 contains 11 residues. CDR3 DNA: TGTGACTGTAGTAGCCAAGAGACCCAGTACTTC. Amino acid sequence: CDCSSQETQYF.

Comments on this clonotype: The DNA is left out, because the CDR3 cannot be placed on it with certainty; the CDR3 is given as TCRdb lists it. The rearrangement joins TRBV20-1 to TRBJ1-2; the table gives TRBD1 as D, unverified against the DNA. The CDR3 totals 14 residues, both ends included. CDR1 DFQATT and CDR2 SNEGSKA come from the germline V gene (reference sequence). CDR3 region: CSAEDRGGGYGCTF.

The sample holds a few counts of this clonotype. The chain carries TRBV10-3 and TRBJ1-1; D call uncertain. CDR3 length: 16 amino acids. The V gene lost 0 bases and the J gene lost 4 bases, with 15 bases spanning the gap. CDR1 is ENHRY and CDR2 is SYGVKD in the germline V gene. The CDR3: CAISESRPFRGTEAFF. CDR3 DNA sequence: TGTGCCATCAGTGAGTCGAGGCCCTTCCGGGGCACTGAAGCTTTCTTT.

This chain's CDR3 is CASSPLPLGTEAFF. The CDR3 DNA reads as TGTGCCAGCAGTCCACTTCCCCTCGGGACTGAAGCTTTCTTT. This chain connects TRBV6-5 to TRBJ1-1; D remains unclear. CDR1 is MNHEY and CDR2 is SVGAGI in the germline V gene. The V end lost 5 bases, the J end lost 5 bases, and 15 bases lay between the germline ends. CDR3 size: 14 residues.

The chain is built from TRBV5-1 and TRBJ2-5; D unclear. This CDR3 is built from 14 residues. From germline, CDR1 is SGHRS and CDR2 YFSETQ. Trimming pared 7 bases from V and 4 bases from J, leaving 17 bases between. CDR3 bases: TGCGCCAGCTGCCGGCTACCCTGGGGAGAGACCCAGTACTTC. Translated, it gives CASCRLPWGETQYF.

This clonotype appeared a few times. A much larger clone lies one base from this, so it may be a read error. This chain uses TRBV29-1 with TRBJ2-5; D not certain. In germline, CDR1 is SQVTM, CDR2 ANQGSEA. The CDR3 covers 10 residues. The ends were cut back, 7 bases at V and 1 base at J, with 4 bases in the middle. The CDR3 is CSAGQETQYF. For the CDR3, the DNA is TGCAGCGCTGGCCAAGAGACCCAGTACTTC.

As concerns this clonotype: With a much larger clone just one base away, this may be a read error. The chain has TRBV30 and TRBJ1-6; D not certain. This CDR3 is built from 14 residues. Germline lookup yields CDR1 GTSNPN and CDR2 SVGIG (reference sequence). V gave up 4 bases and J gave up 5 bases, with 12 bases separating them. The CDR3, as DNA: TGTGCCTGGATTGTAGCCAGAAATAATTCACCCCTCCACTTT. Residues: CAWIVARNNSPLHF.

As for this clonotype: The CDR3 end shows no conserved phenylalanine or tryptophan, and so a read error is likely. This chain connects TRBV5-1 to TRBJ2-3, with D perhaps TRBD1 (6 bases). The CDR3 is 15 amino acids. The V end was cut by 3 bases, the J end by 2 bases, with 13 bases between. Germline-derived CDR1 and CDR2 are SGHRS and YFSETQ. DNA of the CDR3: TGCGCCAGCAGCTACAGTGGGGGCTTCACAGATACGCAGTATTTG. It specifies CASSYSGGFTDTQYL.

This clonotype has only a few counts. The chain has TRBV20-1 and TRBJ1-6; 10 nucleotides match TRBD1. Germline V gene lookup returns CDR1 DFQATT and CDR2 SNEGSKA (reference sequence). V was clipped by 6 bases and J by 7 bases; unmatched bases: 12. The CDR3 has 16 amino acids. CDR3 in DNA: TGCAGTGCGAGGACGACAGGGGGCAGTGAAAATTCACCCCTCCACTTT. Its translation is CSARTTGGSENSPLHF.

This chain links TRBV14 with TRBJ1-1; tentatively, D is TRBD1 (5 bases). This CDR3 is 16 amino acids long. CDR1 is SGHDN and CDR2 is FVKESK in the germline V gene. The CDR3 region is CASETTADGGSTEAFF. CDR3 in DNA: TGTGCTAGCGAAACAACAGCCGACGGGGGGAGCACCGAAGCTTTCTTT.